This record concerns one TCR beta chain sequence. Its antigen is still unknown. Primers included in the PCR were 60 Vbeta and 13 Jbeta primers. Clones were read by immunoSEQ multiplex PCR, and TCRdb kept only the in-frame ones, dropping some. This table holds roughly 200,000 clones, roughly 80% found once. The sample originates from a study of cytomegalovirus exposure and HLA in healthy donors. Regarding the study as a whole: Reported performance of the classifier showed diagnosis of cytomegalovirus status with high specificity and sensitivity. The CMV antigen specificity of a few CMV-associated chains was confirmed through in vitro analysis. Later work found that TCR association rates differed between HLA loci; DRB1 had the most and HLA-C the fewest. Most of the CMV-associated TCR beta chains (in a later analysis) appeared to be HLA-restricted.

Trimming pared 3 bases from V and 8 bases from J, leaving 16 bases between. Germline V gene sequence: CDR1 MDHEN, CDR2 SYDVKM. The length of the CDR3 is 14 residues. The rearrangement uses TRBV28 and TRBJ1-1; D is ambiguous. The sequenced sample was PBMCs. The source of this sequence is a woman under 30 in good health and CMV-seronegative. The CDR3 DNA sequence: TGTGCCAGCAGTTTCGGCCCCGGGTCAGTCGAAGCTTTCTTT. It codes for CASSFGPGSVEAFF.